One and the same sample provided the 30 T cell receptor beta chains below, sequenced in a study of shared clonotypes between healthy human individuals. This table comes from immunoSEQ multiplex PCR, and its TCRdb copy is limited to in-frame clones, with some not included. The sample comprises about 2 million clones, approximately 95% of which are singletons, and 0.1% to 0.15% rests with the top ten. Input material: naive CD4+ T cells sorted from blood. Noted subset: CD45RA+ positively selected. These receptors were taken from a man younger than 30 in good health.

The chain has TRBV2 and TRBJ1-6; 8 bases line up with TRBD1. Germline loops: CDR1 SNHLY, CDR2 FYNNEI. This CDR3 is built from 14 residues. V lost 6 bases and J lost 9; bases outside the gene matches: 7. The CDR3 coding sequence is TGTGCCAGCAGGACCGACAGGGGCAGTTCACCCCTCCACTTT. Encoded protein: CASRTDRGSSPLHF.

This clone was observed a single time. The chain has TRBV7-9 and TRBJ2-7; weak D call: TRBD1 (6 bases). This CDR3 has 14 residues. Germline V CDR1 and CDR2: SEHNR, FQNEAQ (reference sequence). V lost 5 bases, J lost 4 bases, and 15 bases lay in between. The CDR3 DNA reads as TGTGCCAGCAGCGGGGACAAGGGGACGTACGAGCAGTACTTC. The encoded protein is CASSGDKGTYEQYF.

This chain joins TRBV9 and TRBJ2-3; tentative D call: TRBD2 (6 bases). Germline V CDR1 and CDR2: SGDLS, YYNGEE. V was cut by 0 bases and J by 1 base, with 12 bases left in between. The CDR3 contains 16 residues. The CDR3 nucleotides read TGTGCCAGCAGCGTAGGCGGGGCCCTAGGCACAGATACGCAGTATTTT. It yields the protein CASSVGGALGTDTQYF.

The gene calls are TRBV30 and TRBJ1-2, with a tentative D call TRBD1 (5 bases). This CDR3 has 14 amino acids. Trimming shortened V by 1 base and J by 0 bases, and 9 bases separated the two germline ends. The germline CDR1 and CDR2 sequences are GTSNPN and SVGIG (reference sequence). The CDR3 nucleotides are TGTGCCTGGAGTGCGGGGGGAACTAACTATGGCTACACCTTC. This translates into CAWSAGGTNYGYTF.

Of note for this clone: This same CDR3 is encoded by further DNA sequences in the sample. The chain combines TRBV4-2 with TRBJ2-1; D is uncertain. Trimming shortened V by 0 bases and J by 4 bases, and 10 bases separated the two germline ends. The CDR3 spans 15 residues. Germline CDR1 and CDR2: LGHNA and YNFKEQ. This CDR3 is CASSQDRTSYNEQFF. CDR3 nucleotide sequence: TGTGCCAGCAGCCAAGATCGCACTTCGTACAATGAGCAGTTCTTC.

J is TRBJ2-1 and V is TRBV27, with 12 bases matching TRBD2. The CDR3 loop spans 13 amino acids. V trimming: 9 bases; J trimming: 9 bases; junction bases outside the gene matches: 6. Germline V gene sequence: CDR1 MNHEY, CDR2 SMNVEV (reference sequence). This chain's CDR3 is CASGLAGRGEQFF. In DNA form, the CDR3 reads TGTGCCAGTGGACTAGCGGGAAGGGGTGAGCAGTTCTTC.

The chain employs TRBV6-5 and TRBJ2-7, with D possibly TRBD2 on 6 matching bases. In germline, CDR1 is MNHEY, CDR2 SVGAGI. The CDR3 runs to 16 residues. The ends were cut back, 4 bases at V and 5 bases at J, with 21 bases in the middle. CDR3 sequence reads: CASSSTGAGRVNEQYF. The DNA for the CDR3 is TGTGCCAGCAGTTCCACCGGGGCCGGGAGAGTTAACGAGCAGTACTTC.

A note on this clone: Relative to the germline gene, one junction end is altered; a read error may explain this. This chain uses TRBV9 with TRBJ2-1; possibly TRBD2 for D (6 bases). Germline-derived CDR1 and CDR2 are SGDLS and YYNGEE. The CDR3 loop spans 15 amino acids. The CDR3 here is CASSNTGTSFNEQFF. Here the CDR3 DNA reads TGTGCCAGCAGCAATACCGGGACTTCCTTCAATGAGCAGTTCTTC.

V and J are TRBV7-9 and TRBJ2-2; TRBD2 agrees at 10 bases. Per germline, CDR1 SEHNR and CDR2 FQNEAQ (reference sequence). This CDR3 has 16 residues. V was clipped by 4 bases and J by 1 base; unmatched bases: 3. CDR3 in amino acids: CASSYRTSGNTGELFF. CDR3 in DNA: TGTGCCAGCAGCTACAGGACTAGCGGGAACACCGGGGAGCTGTTTTTT.

Points on this clone: Within the sample, other DNA sequences also encode this same CDR3. The V call is TRBV5-1, the J call TRBJ2-1, with 9 bases aligning to TRBD1. This CDR3 spans 14 amino acids. Germline lookup yields CDR1 SGHRS and CDR2 YFSETQ. V was clipped by 2 bases and J by 7 bases; unmatched bases: 4. The CDR3 loop is CASSFGGTGNEQFF. The CDR3 region has the DNA TGCGCCAGCAGCTTCGGAGGGACAGGGAATGAGCAGTTCTTC.

The V and J genes are TRBV6-4 and TRBJ1-2; possibly TRBD1 for D (6 bases). The CDR3 is 14 residues long. Germline loops: CDR1 MRHNA, CDR2 SNTAGT. V was cut by 4 bases and J by 3 bases, with 12 bases left in between. In DNA form, the CDR3 reads TGTGCCAGCAGTGCCCCCTACAGGGACTATGGCTACACCTTC. This sequence encodes CASSAPYRDYGYTF.

The chain joins TRBV7-2 to TRBJ1-3; TRBD1 matches at 7 bases. J gave up 13 bases and V 1 base, and 7 bases lay outside the gene matches. Germline CDR1 and CDR2: SGHTA and FQGNSA. CDR3 length: 13 amino acids. The CDR3 coding sequence is TGTGCCAGCAGCTTAGATTTCGACAGGGCTATATATTTT. Encoded protein: CASSLDFDRAIYF.

The gene calls are TRBV2 and TRBJ2-7; D gene uncertain. The CDR3 covers 14 residues. Trimming pared 5 bases from V and 0 bases from J, leaving 11 bases between. The germline V gene encodes CDR1 SNHLY and CDR2 FYNNEI. This chain's CDR3 is CASSLPPLSYEQYF. Written as DNA, the CDR3 is TGTGCCAGCAGTCTCCCACCTCTCTCCTACGAGCAGTACTTC.

The chain couples TRBV6-6 to TRBJ2-1; 7 nucleotides match TRBD2. From germline, CDR1 is MNHNY and CDR2 SVGAGI (reference sequence). The CDR3 spans 13 residues. J lost 4 bases, V lost 6 bases, and 3 bases had no gene match. The chain's CDR3 is CASSGGTYNEQFF. In nucleotides, the CDR3 is TGTGCCAGCAGCGGGGGGACTTACAATGAGCAGTTCTTC.

The rearrangement uses TRBV6-6 and TRBJ2-2; D possibly matches TRBD1 or TRBD2 (5 bases each). The CDR3 has 16 amino acids. With 5 bases removed from V and 7 bases from J, the gap between germline ends came to 20 bases. Germline V gives CDR1 MNHNY, CDR2 SVGAGI (reference sequence). CDR3 in amino acids: CASSTRRRGAGGELFF. The DNA for the CDR3 is TGTGCCAGCAGTACCCGGAGACGAGGGGCCGGCGGGGAGCTGTTTTTT.

In its sample, this clone was seen a few times. This same CDR3 is encoded by further DNA sequences in the sample. The chain recombines TRBV20-1 with TRBJ2-7; D call uncertain. The CDR3 loop spans 11 amino acids. Germline V gene sequence: CDR1 DFQATT, CDR2 SNEGSKA (reference sequence). V lost 0 bases, J lost 1 base, and 1 base lay in between. The CDR3 coding sequence is TGCAGTGCTAGAGATTCCTACGAGCAGTACTTC. Protein: CSARDSYEQYF.

A remark on this clone: This specimen includes other DNA sequences encoding the same CDR3. The rearrangement links TRBV28 to TRBJ2-1; D remains ambiguous. The CDR3 contains 12 residues. Germline assignment: CDR1 MDHEN and CDR2 SYDVKM. With 1 base removed from V and 6 bases from J, the gap between germline ends came to 4 bases. DNA for the CDR3: TGTGCCAGCAGTTTATTACTCAATGAGCAGTTCTTC. Encoded protein: CASSLLLNEQFF.

The count of this clone is one. The chain couples TRBV7-9 to TRBJ2-7; D unresolved. V dropped 1 base and J dropped 6 bases, with 10 bases sitting between them. The CDR3 has 13 residues. CDR1 and CDR2 (germline): SEHNR, FQNEAQ (reference sequence). The CDR3 bases are TGTGCCAGCAGCTTAGGGGCACAAACCGAGCAGTACTTC. This sequence encodes CASSLGAQTEQYF.

J is TRBJ2-7 and V is TRBV6-6, with D possibly called TRBD1 or TRBD2 (5 bases each). Germline V gives CDR1 MNHNY, CDR2 SVGAGI (reference sequence). Trimming pared 5 bases from V and 6 bases from J, leaving 14 bases between. The CDR3 totals 13 residues. The CDR3 DNA sequence: TGTGCCAGCAGTCGCTCCAGGGACGGCGAGCAGTACTTC. Protein sequence: CASSRSRDGEQYF.

The chain links TRBV30 to TRBJ1-3; maybe TRBD1 (5 bases). CDR3 length: 15 residues. Per germline, CDR1 GTSNPN and CDR2 SVGIG (reference sequence). Trimming shortened V by 1 base and J by 2 bases, and 12 bases separated the two germline ends. The CDR3 DNA reads TGTGCCTGGAGTGCGGGGGGAACAGCTGGAAACACCATATATTTT. This gives the protein CAWSAGGTAGNTIYF.

The chain links TRBV10-2 to TRBJ2-3, with 8 bases matching TRBD2. Per germline, CDR1 WSHSY and CDR2 SAAADI. The length of the CDR3 is 15 residues. J gave up 1 base and V 5 bases, and 5 bases lay outside the gene matches. CDR3 nucleotides: TGCGCCAGCAGTTTTGGGACTAGGGGCACAGATACGCAGTATTTT. Its translation: CASSFGTRGTDTQYF.

As concerns this clone: Other DNA variants within this sample encode the same CDR3. J is TRBJ2-3 and V is TRBV6-5, with D hard to call. Germline lookup yields CDR1 MNHEY and CDR2 SVGAGI. The CDR3 contains 12 residues. V lost 5 bases and J 2 bases, leaving 5 bases between the germline ends. CDR3 nucleotide sequence: TGTGCCAGCAGTCGTAACACAGATACGCAGTATTTT. The encoded protein is CASSRNTDTQYF.

V and J are TRBV28 and TRBJ1-3; D is uncertain. Germline CDR1 MDHEN, CDR2 SYDVKM. The CDR3 runs 14 residues. Trimming shortened V by 5 bases and J by 3 bases, and 11 bases separated the two germline ends. The DNA of the CDR3 is TGTGCCAGCAGTCCTAGGGTAAATGGAAACACCATATATTTT. It codes for CASSPRVNGNTIYF.

V usage is TRBV18 and J usage is TRBJ2-7; TRBD2 matches 9 bases. This CDR3 contains 15 residues. The junction had 12 bases not matched to a gene; V was cut back by 9 bases and J by 3 bases. CDR1 and CDR2 from the germline V gene are KGHSH and LQKENI. The CDR3 loop is CASQPLASGNYEQYF. Here the CDR3 DNA reads TGTGCCAGTCAACCCCTGGCTAGCGGGAACTACGAGCAGTACTTC.

This rearrangement joins TRBV30 to TRBJ1-3; maybe TRBD1 (6 bases). Germline V CDR1 and CDR2: GTSNPN, SVGIG (reference sequence). The CDR3 is 15 residues long. V was trimmed by 2 bases and J by 0 bases, leaving 11 bases between them. In DNA form, the CDR3 reads TGTGCCTGGAGTTTACAGGGTCACTCTGGAAACACCATATATTTT. It translates to CAWSLQGHSGNTIYF.

The V and J genes are TRBV28 and TRBJ2-7, with unresolved D. The CDR3 loop spans 12 amino acids. Germline V gives CDR1 MDHEN, CDR2 SYDVKM. V was cut by 7 bases and J by 0 bases, with 7 bases left in between. In DNA form, the CDR3 reads TGTGCCAGCACCACGAGCTCCTACGAGCAGTACTTC. Amino acid sequence: CASTTSSYEQYF.

The chain carries TRBV27 and TRBJ1-5, with a weak D call TRBD1 (6 bases). V lost 1 base and J 3 bases, leaving 10 bases between the germline ends. This CDR3 spans 15 amino acids. The germline CDR1 and CDR2 sequences are MNHEY and SMNVEV (reference sequence). The CDR3 protein is CASSLFGGLNQPQHF. Here the CDR3 DNA reads TGTGCCAGCAGTTTATTCGGGGGCCTCAATCAGCCCCAGCATTTT.

This sequence joins TRBV5-4 and TRBJ2-3; tentatively, D is TRBD1 (6 bases). CDR3 length: 15 amino acids. Germline V gene sequence: CDR1 SGHNT, CDR2 YYREEE (reference sequence). With 3 bases removed from V and 2 bases from J, the gap between germline ends came to 13 bases. The CDR3 region is CASSSKAGDTDTQYF. CDR3 sequence (DNA): TGTGCCAGCAGCTCCAAGGCAGGGGACACAGATACGCAGTATTTT.

The chain couples TRBV12-1 to TRBJ2-1; no check of the table's D call, TRBD2, against the DNA was made. TRBV12-1 represents a pseudogene. The CDR3 is 16 residues long. The CDR3 region is CASSFVLSGGSNEQFF. CDR3 bases: TGTGCCAGCAGCTTTGTTCTTAGCGGGGGGTCCAATGAGCAGTTCTTC.

The rearrangement uses TRBV10-3 and TRBJ2-3; possible D gene TRBD2, 5 bases. This CDR3 has 12 residues. Per germline, CDR1 ENHRY and CDR2 SYGVKD. V was shortened by 3 bases and J by 8 bases, with 9 bases between the two germline ends. The CDR3 loop is CAISDSEGTQYF. The CDR3 nucleotides are TGTGCCATCAGTGATAGCGAGGGTACGCAGTATTTT.